What follows describes a single T cell receptor (beta chain). The specificity of this receptor is unknown. No much larger clonotype is one base removed from it; base qualities were not supplied. Per the germline V gene (reference sequence), WNHNN is the CDR1 and SYGVQD is the CDR2. Relative to germline, V is 7 bases shorter and J is 5 bases shorter, with 9 bases between their ends. Its CDR3 holds 12 amino acids, cysteine through phenylalanine. Only the CDR3 DNA stays, 36 bases, in frame from base 1. The data originate from a study of shared clonotypes between healthy human individuals (dated by TCRdb to the early 2020s). In terms of the full investigation: The cohort comprised a couple of women and a few men aged 18 to 49 years. For each donor, CD4 naive and CD4 memory were each run on three plates, CD8 naive on two plates, and CD8 memory on one plate. The study deeply sequenced blood TCR repertoires of five healthy adults to estimate repertoire size and the extent of clonotype sharing between individuals. To increase sequencing depth and limit assay-specific biases, TCR repertoire library preparation and sequencing were carried out by different laboratories using diverse techniques. Per donor, leukapheresis produced somewhere between about 0.94 and 9.5 billion PBMCs. Study-level results and caveats: Pairwise subsampling indicated that sequencing depth was expected to affect the degree of clonotype sharing among donors. Sharing across a few donors was observed for about 5% of naive CD4, 3% to 3.5% of naive CD8, over 2% of memory CD4, and 0.4% of memory CD8 clonotypes. Sampling was limited to blood, and TCR repertoires in tissue likely differ from TCR repertoires in blood. Incomplete sequencing was indicated by rarefaction of sorted-subset datasets, despite the large sequencing depth. Estimated clonotype richness was generally larger for naive than for memory subsets. The genetic and exposure-history diversity represented was limited by the small number of donors. Compared with non-shared clonotypes, clonotypes shared by all four sorted-subset donors had higher generation probabilities.

The donors were healthy, HIV-negative adults who had no recently reported acute infections or vaccinations. Every donor was a Caucasian adult residing in Nashville, Tennessee, USA. CD8 memory samples consisted of magnetically selected CD45RO+ cells combined with CCR7-negative CD45RA+ effector memory (TemRA) cells. Blood was collected by leukapheresis, and PBMCs were isolated by Ficoll-Histopaque density gradient centrifugation and then cryopreserved in liquid nitrogen vapor phase. Analytical flow cytometry was used to check the purity and quantity of every magnetically sorted T cell population. Each sorted fraction had its genomic DNA isolated and then quantified by UV absorbance on a Nanodrop 2000c. TCR CDR3 regions were amplified from genomic DNA by multiplex PCR using the deep immunoSEQ assay. Genomic DNA extracted from each cell subset was distributed evenly over all wells of several immunoSEQ 96-well plates, and each plate served as one replicate. Each replicate PCR for sorted subsets received about 180 ng genomic DNA, equal to roughly 30,000 T cell genomes. Purified libraries were measured with a Qubit 3.0 fluorometer, size-checked on a Bioanalyzer 2100, and measured again with the KAPA Library Quantification kit. Every immunoSEQ 96-well plate was sequenced on a dedicated single-read 150-cycle Illumina NextSeq 550 flow cell. The paper's data handling went like this. Because the immunoSEQ output included only junctional sequences and no quality scores, the filtering could not be the same as the filtering used for full-length reads. To assign V/J genes and CDR3, sequences were annotated against IMGT germline references using PyIR, a Python wrapper for IgBLAST v1.9. Reads were removed for weak V/J assignments (E-value above 1e-6), missing CDR3, stop codons, out-of-frame junctions, or ambiguous translated residues. V3J clonotypes were defined as sequences sharing the same inferred V gene, J gene, and CDR3 amino acid sequence. The percentage overlap between two repertoires was calculated by dividing the number of shared unique clonotypes by the size of the smaller repertoire. Richness of each repertoire was evaluated using RTK rarefaction, the Chao1 estimator, and Recon v2.1 estimates of unobserved clonotypes. For all TCRbeta clonotypes obtained by the gDNA method from a few donors, generation probabilities were computed with OLGA. The clones in this table, taken by TCRdb from immuneACCESS, are in-frame only. Not every clone is retained; where verified, under half of the shortfall comes from an unresolved V gene, and the cause of the rest is unknown. For V, J and clone size, that table is used; D and trimming come from the DNA. The table for this sample lists around 370,000 clones; 96% of them were counted only once. Less than 0.35% of the sample rests with the top ten.

The TCR originated in a man aged 30-40 years in good health. Sequenced: memory CD8+ T cells sorted from blood. The cell subset or site label here, explained by the study, means: CD45RO+ cells pooled with CCR7-negative TemRA cells. The chain employs TRBV10-1 and TRBJ1-5; a tentative D call is TRBD1 (5 bases match). The nucleotide sequence reads TGCGCCAGCATACCAGGGTATCAGCCCCAGCATTTT. The encoded protein is CASIPGYQPQHF.